This TCR beta chain was captured in a study of blood T cell repertoires in COVID-19. Study at large: T cells, B-cell-depleted T cells, or PBMCs provided the cDNA or gDNA that served as material.

As handled by the study authors: Counts of nucleated cells, estimated from reference gene primer amplification, were obtained. Libraries were prepared by immunoSEQ multiplex PCR; TCRdb keeps only in-frame clonotypes and omits some of them. Clone size and V and J calls were adopted from that table, with D and trimming inferred from the DNA. The table shows 100,000 to 150,000 clones, with around 74% occurring only once. There are 14 residues in the CDR3. Per germline, CDR1 SGHRS and CDR2 YFSETQ. V was trimmed by 1 base and J by 3 bases, leaving 11 bases between them. The rearrangement uses TRBV5-1 and TRBJ2-7; a weak D match, TRBD1 (6 bases). The TCR was taken from a man aged 55 to 70 with acute or convalescent COVID-19. Sequencing used peripheral blood. CDR3 nucleotides: TGCGCCAGCAGCTTGTCTACAGGGAACTACGAGCAGTACTTC. It translates to CASSLSTGNYEQYF.